This T cell receptor beta chain was sequenced during a study of blood T cell repertoires in COVID-19. At the level of the study: Acute-phase and convalescent COVID-19 samples originated in the United States, Italy and Spain. Sample material is recorded as cDNA or gDNA derived from T cells, B-cell-depleted T cells, or PBMCs.

Original processing methods: Amplifying reference gene primers gave estimates of nucleated cell counts. Generated by immunoSEQ multiplex PCR, the TCRdb table keeps only in-frame clones and is missing some. V, J and clone size were drawn from that table, and D and trimming were deduced from the DNA. The table records 55,000 to 75,000 clones, over 75% of them present only once. Germline CDR1 is SGDLS and CDR2 is YYNGEE. Trimming at V came to 0 bases and at J to 6 bases, leaving 10 bases not matched to a gene. The CDR3 covers 17 residues. The origin of this receptor is a human donor in a cohort sampled during active COVID-19. Sequenced sample: peripheral blood. This chain uses TRBV9 with TRBJ2-1; 9 positions match TRBD2. The CDR3 sequence is CASSVGASGRPFNEQFF. CDR3 DNA: TGTGCCAGCAGCGTAGGGGCCAGCGGGAGGCCCTTCAATGAGCAGTTCTTC. The whole variable domain, filled in from reference TRBV9 and TRBJ2-1, reads DSGVTQTPKHLITATGQRVTLRCSPRSGDLSVYWYQQSLDQGLQFLIQYYNGEERAKGNILERFSAQQFPDLHSELNLSSLELGDSALYFCASSVGASGRPFNEQFFGPGTRLTVL.